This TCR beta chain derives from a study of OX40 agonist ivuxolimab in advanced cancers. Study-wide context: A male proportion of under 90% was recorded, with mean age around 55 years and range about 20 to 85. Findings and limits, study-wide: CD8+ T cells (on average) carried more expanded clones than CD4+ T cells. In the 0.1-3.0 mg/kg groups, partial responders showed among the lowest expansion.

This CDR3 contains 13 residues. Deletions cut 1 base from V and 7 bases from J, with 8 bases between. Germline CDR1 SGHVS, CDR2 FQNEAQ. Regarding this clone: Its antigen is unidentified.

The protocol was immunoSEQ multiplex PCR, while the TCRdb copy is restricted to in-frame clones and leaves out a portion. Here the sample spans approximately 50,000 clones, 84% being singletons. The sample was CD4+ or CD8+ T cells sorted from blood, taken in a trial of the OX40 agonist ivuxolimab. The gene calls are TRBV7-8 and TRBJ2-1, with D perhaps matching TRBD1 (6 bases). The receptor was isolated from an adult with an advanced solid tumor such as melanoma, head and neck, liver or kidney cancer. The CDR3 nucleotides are TGTGCCAGCAGCTTAGGGACAGAAAATGAGCAGTTCTTC. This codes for CASSLGTENEQFF.